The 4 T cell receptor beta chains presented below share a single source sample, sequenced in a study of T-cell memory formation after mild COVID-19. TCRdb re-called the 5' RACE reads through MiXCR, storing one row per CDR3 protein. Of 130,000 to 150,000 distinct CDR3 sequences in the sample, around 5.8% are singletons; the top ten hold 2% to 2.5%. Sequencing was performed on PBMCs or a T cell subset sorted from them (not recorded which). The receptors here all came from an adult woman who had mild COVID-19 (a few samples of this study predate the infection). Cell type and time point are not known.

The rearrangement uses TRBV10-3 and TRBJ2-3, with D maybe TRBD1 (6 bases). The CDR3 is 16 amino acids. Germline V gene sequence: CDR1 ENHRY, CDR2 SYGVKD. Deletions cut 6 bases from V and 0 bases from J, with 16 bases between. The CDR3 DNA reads TGTGCCATCAGCGAAGGGGGAAAGACTAGCACAGATACGCAGTATTTT. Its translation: CAISEGGKTSTDTQYF.

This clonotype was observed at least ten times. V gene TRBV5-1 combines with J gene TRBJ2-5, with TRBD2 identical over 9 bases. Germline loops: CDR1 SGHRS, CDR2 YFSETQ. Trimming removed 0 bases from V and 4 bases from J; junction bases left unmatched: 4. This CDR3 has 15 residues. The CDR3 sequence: CASSLGVAGVETQYF. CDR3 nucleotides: TGCGCCAGCAGCTTGGGAGTAGCGGGAGTAGAGACCCAGTACTTC.

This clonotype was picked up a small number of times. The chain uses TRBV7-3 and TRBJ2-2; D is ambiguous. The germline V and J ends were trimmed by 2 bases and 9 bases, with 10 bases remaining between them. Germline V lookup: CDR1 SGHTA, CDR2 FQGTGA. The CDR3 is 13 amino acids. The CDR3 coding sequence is TGTGCCAGCAGCTTAGTGCGGTCCAGGGAGCTGTTTTTT. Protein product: CASSLVRSRELFF.

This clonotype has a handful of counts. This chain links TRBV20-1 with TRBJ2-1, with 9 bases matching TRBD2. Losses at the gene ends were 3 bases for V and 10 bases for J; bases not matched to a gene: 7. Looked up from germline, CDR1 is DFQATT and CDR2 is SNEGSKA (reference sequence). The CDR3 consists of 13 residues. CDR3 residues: CSASEGLAREQFF. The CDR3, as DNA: TGCAGTGCTAGCGAGGGACTAGCTAGGGAGCAGTTCTTC.